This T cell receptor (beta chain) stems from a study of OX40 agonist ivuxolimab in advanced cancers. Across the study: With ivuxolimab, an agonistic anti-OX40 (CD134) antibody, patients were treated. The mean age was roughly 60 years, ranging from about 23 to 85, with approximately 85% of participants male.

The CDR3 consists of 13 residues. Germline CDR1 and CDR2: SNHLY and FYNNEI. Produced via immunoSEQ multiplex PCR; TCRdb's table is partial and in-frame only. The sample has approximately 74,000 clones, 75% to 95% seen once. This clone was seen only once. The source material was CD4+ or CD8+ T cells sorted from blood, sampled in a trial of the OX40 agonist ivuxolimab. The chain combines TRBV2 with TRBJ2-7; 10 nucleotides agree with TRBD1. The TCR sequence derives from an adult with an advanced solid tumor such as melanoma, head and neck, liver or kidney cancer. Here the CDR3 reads CADGTGVRNEQYF. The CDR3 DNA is TGTGCAGACGGGACAGGGGTACGGAACGAGCAGTACTTC.